One sample yielded the 12 T cell receptor beta chains listed below, sequenced in a study of T cells after yellow fever vaccination. Using its own MiXCR run on the 5' RACE reads, TCRdb lists one record per CDR3 protein. The sample shows around 46,000 distinct CDR3 sequences, 7.4% of them seen only once. The input for sequencing was CD8+ T cells sorted from PBMCs, taken less than 16 days after the first yellow fever vaccination. These receptors originate from a man between 18 and 29 years old who received the YFV17D yellow fever vaccine.

This clonotype has ten or more counts. The chain combines TRBV6-2 or TRBV6-3 with TRBJ2-5; TRBD1 matches 7 bases. V was pared by 6 bases and J by 2 bases, with 6 bases of the junction left unmatched. Germline loops: CDR1 MNHEY, CDR2 SVGEGT. The CDR3 consists of 14 residues. The CDR3 DNA reads TGTGCCAGCAGGCCTTGGACAGGACAAGAGACCCAGTACTTC. It yields the protein CASRPWTGQETQYF.

This clonotype appeared many times. J is TRBJ1-2 and V is TRBV29-1; D may be TRBD1 (6 bases). This CDR3 comprises 13 residues. Germline V CDR1 and CDR2: SQVTM, ANQGSEA. V gave up 8 bases and J gave up 0 bases, with 13 bases separating them. The CDR3 bases are TGCAGCACTTTAGGGGACACTAACTATGGCTACACCTTC. Translating it yields CSTLGDTNYGYTF.

This clonotype has at least ten counts. This chain connects TRBV20-1 to TRBJ2-7; TRBD2 might be the D (5 bases). From germline, CDR1 is DFQATT and CDR2 SNEGSKA (reference sequence). V was cut by 5 bases and J by 3 bases, with 17 bases left in between. This CDR3 region has 14 residues. DNA for the CDR3: TGCAGTGCTCTAGGACTCTCTCAGGACTACGAGCAGTACGTC. Protein product: CSALGLSQDYEQYV.

This clonotype has ten or more counts. The chain is built from TRBV20-1 and TRBJ1-1, with no clear D. CDR1 is DFQATT and CDR2 is SNEGSKA in the germline V gene (reference sequence). Trimming removed 1 base from V and 3 bases from J, with 9 bases in between. CDR3 length equals 13 residues. The CDR3 here is CSARVAADTEAFF. CDR3 nucleotide sequence: TGCAGTGCTAGAGTCGCAGCAGACACTGAAGCTTTCTTT.

This clonotype was counted between two and nine times. This chain joins TRBV19 and TRBJ1-5; the D gene is possibly TRBD1 (6 bases). Trimming took 3 bases from V and 6 from J, leaving 12 bases between them. The CDR3 is 14 amino acids. Germline V gene sequence: CDR1 LNHDA, CDR2 SQIVND (reference sequence). The chain's CDR3 is CASSMMDSGQPQHF. DNA of the CDR3: TGTGCCAGTAGTATGATGGACAGCGGTCAGCCCCAGCATTTT. Full variable domain (rest looked up from reference TRBV19 and TRBJ1-5): DGGITQSPKYLFRKEGQNVTLSCEQNLNHDAMYWYRQDPGQGLRLIYYSQIVNDFQKGDIAEGYSVSREKKESFPLTVTSAQKNPTAFYLCASSMMDSGQPQHFGDGTRLSIL.

This clonotype was recorded at least ten times. This chain connects TRBV19 to TRBJ2-1; the D gene is possibly TRBD2 (6 bases). Trimming stripped 5 bases from V and 5 bases from J, with 10 bases between. CDR1 LNHDA and CDR2 SQIVND come from the germline V gene (reference sequence). CDR3 length: 13 residues. The CDR3 loop reads CASSPRTNNEQFF. Here the CDR3 DNA reads TGTGCCAGTAGTCCTCGGACTAACAATGAGCAGTTCTTC.

This clonotype appeared many times. V gene TRBV7-3 combines with J gene TRBJ1-2; D is uncertain. Per germline, CDR1 SGHTA and CDR2 FQGTGA. This CDR3 has 14 amino acids. The germline V and J ends were trimmed by 2 bases and 4 bases, with 11 bases remaining between them. CDR3 bases: TGTGCCAGCAGCTTAGACACCCGTTCCTATGGCTACACCTTC. Its protein product is CASSLDTRSYGYTF.

This clonotype was observed at least ten times. V is TRBV24-1 and J is TRBJ1-2; D gene unclear. There are 14 residues in the CDR3. V shed 4 bases and J shed 5 bases, with 13 bases lying between them. Per the germline V gene, CDR1 is KGHDR and CDR2 is SFDVKD. The CDR3 loop is CATSDVAMRYGYTF. The DNA for the CDR3 is TGTGCCACCAGTGACGTCGCCATGCGATATGGCTACACCTTC.

This clonotype was counted at least ten times. The gene calls are TRBV5-1 and TRBJ1-5; D is undetermined. Germline CDR1 and CDR2: SGHRS and YFSETQ. Deletions cut 1 base from V and 0 bases from J, with 8 bases between. CDR3 length: 15 amino acids. This CDR3 is CASSLLGNSNQPQHF. CDR3 sequence (DNA): TGCGCCAGCAGCTTGTTAGGGAATAGCAATCAGCCCCAGCATTTT. The full variable domain, completed using reference TRBV5-1 and TRBJ1-5, is KAGVTQTPRYLIKTRGQQVTLSCSPISGHRSVSWYQQTPGQGLQFLFEYFSETQRNKGNFPGRFSGRQFSNSRSEMNVSTLELGDSALYLCASSLLGNSNQPQHFGDGTRLSIL.

This clonotype was seen a few times. The rearrangement uses TRBV4-1 and TRBJ1-2; tentatively, D is TRBD1 (5 bases). Germline CDR1 reads MGHRA; CDR2 reads YSYEKL. V dropped 4 bases and J dropped 6 bases, with 12 bases sitting between them. The CDR3 has 13 residues. DNA for the CDR3: TGCGCCAGCAGCCTCCAAGGGGCTGATGGCTACACCTTC. Protein: CASSLQGADGYTF.

This clonotype showed up many times. The genes are TRBV29-1 and TRBJ1-2, with D possibly matching TRBD1 (5 bases). Trimming took 0 bases from V and 4 from J, leaving 15 bases between them. CDR1 is SQVTM, CDR2 ANQGSEA, per germline. The CDR3 is 15 residues long. For the CDR3, the DNA is TGCAGCGTTGAAGATCAGGGCCAGGGAGGCTATGGCTACACCTTC. Protein product: CSVEDQGQGGYGYTF.

This chain uses TRBV7-8 with TRBJ1-6; D is possibly TRBD1 (5 bases). V lost 5 bases, J lost 10 bases, and 18 bases lay in between. CDR1 is SGHVS and CDR2 is FQNEAQ in the germline V gene. The CDR3 runs 15 residues. CDR3 sequence: CASSVNGGLGSPLHF. The CDR3 nucleotides read TGTGCCAGCAGCGTGAATGGGGGGTTGGGGTCACCCCTCCACTTT.